The 8 T cell receptor beta chains reported below all come from one sample, sequenced in a study of blood T cells in healthy people across ages. With a J-beta primer mix and a sample-barcoded 5' primer, a second PCR ran about 6 to 11 cycles. TCRdb re-derived calls from the 5' RACE reads in MiXCR, one entry per CDR3 protein. This table holds about a million distinct CDR3 sequences, roughly 51% found once. The sample consisted of blood. The origin of the receptors is a woman in her sixties in good health.

This clonotype was recorded at least ten times. This chain links TRBV6-2 or TRBV6-3 with TRBJ1-1; 7 bases are shared with TRBD1. The CDR3 sequence is 12 residues long. Germline V lookup: CDR1 MNHEY, CDR2 SVGEGT. With 6 bases clipped from V and 10 bases from J, the junction kept 8 bases outside the gene matches. CDR3 in DNA: TGTGCCAGCAGCCCTTTACAGGGGCGAGCTTTCTTT. Translating it yields CASSPLQGRAFF.

Details on this clonotype: Relative to the germline gene, one junction end is altered; a read error may explain this. The J gene is TRBJ1-2, the V gene TRBV10-3; a possible D gene is TRBD1 (5 bases). This CDR3 has 13 residues. Germline-derived CDR1 and CDR2 are ENHRY and SYGVKD. CDR3 in amino acids: CAITGTSFYGCTF. The CDR3 region has the DNA TGTGCCATCACGGGGACTTCGTTCTATGGCTGCACCTTC.

This clonotype was seen a handful of times. V usage is TRBV29-1 and J usage is TRBJ2-3; D might be TRBD2 (5 bases). Per germline, CDR1 SQVTM and CDR2 ANQGSEA. The CDR3 is 12 amino acids. The CDR3 region is CSGGWSTDTQYF. CDR3 sequence (DNA): TGCTCCGGCGGGTGGAGCACAGATACGCAGTATTTT.

Only a few counts were recorded for this clonotype. The rearrangement uses TRBV29-1 and TRBJ2-3; TRBD1 or TRBD2 may be the D gene (5 bases each). V lost 3 bases and J 5 bases, leaving 12 bases between the germline ends. CDR1 and CDR2 from the germline V gene are SQVTM and ANQGSEA. CDR3 length equals 13 residues. As DNA, the CDR3 is TGCAGCGTTGAGGGGGTTGCGGGAGATACGCAGTATTTT. It encodes CSVEGVAGDTQYF.

In this sample, this clonotype turned up a few times. V and J are TRBV4-2 and TRBJ2-7; D gene uncertain. Trimming cost V 0 bases and J 6 bases, with 15 bases left between them. Germline V gene data show CDR1 as LGHNA and CDR2 as YNFKEQ. The CDR3 has 15 amino acids. The CDR3 DNA sequence: TGTGCCAGCAGCCAAGATCGCTCTGGATCTACCGAGCAGTACTTC. This codes for CASSQDRSGSTEQYF.

This clonotype has a handful of counts. J is TRBJ2-5 and V is TRBV12-3 or TRBV12-4; D could derive from TRBD1 or TRBD2 (5 bases each). CDR3 length equals 16 residues. V was shortened by 6 bases and J by 7 bases, with 24 bases between the two germline ends. Here the CDR3 reads CASSSPSAGGRGTQYF. CDR3 sequence (DNA): TGTGCCAGCAGCTCTCCTTCGGCTGGGGGTAGAGGGACCCAGTACTTC.

This clonotype was counted between two and nine times. The chain links TRBV21-1 to TRBJ2-7; TRBD1, the D gene given by the table, was not confirmed from the DNA. TRBV21-1 constitutes a pseudogene. The CDR3 is 15 residues long. The DNA of the CDR3 is TGTGCCAGCAGCGAACGACAGGGGGTTGCCTACGAGCAGTACTTC. Its protein is CASSERQGVAYEQYF.

The genes are TRBV12-3 or TRBV12-4 and TRBJ2-1; D might be TRBD1 or TRBD2, each matching 5 bases. This CDR3 has 16 residues. The V end lost 3 bases, the J end lost 3 bases, and 15 bases lay between the germline ends. This CDR3 is CASSFNLGTLYNEQFF. CDR3 bases: TGTGCCAGCAGTTTCAACCTCGGGACCCTCTACAATGAGCAGTTCTTC.